Listed below are T cell receptor beta chains from one sample, sequenced in a study of early T cells in non-severe SARS-CoV-2 infection. TCRdb ran MiXCR on the 5' RACE reads and lists one entry per CDR3 protein. Among around 71,000 distinct CDR3 sequences listed, about 9.1% were seen once. The sequencing here drew on whole blood, taken at baseline. These receptors all stem from an adult who was a healthcare worker with PCR-confirmed SARS-CoV-2 infection or an uninfected control (not recorded which). The CDR3 runs from the conserved cysteine through the conserved F or W. A D gene is named only where the DNA matches it firmly. Size tells how often a clone was seen (once, few, many) or the class of an expanded clone, and some rows leave it out.

V: TRBV11-2; D: TRBD1; size: many; J: TRBJ2-7; DNA: TGTGCCAGCAGCCAAGGACAGGGGGGTCGGGAGCAGTACTTC; CDR3: CASSQGQGGREQYF
V: TRBV3-1; D: .; size: .; J: TRBJ2-7; DNA: TGTGCCAGCAGCCAGGCTTCCTACGAGCAGTACTTC; CDR3: CASSQASYEQYF
V: TRBV6-2/TRBV6-3; D: .; size: .; J: TRBJ2-1; DNA: TGTGCCAGCAGTCCGGGGGGCCACCAGTTCTTC; CDR3: CASSPGGHQFF
V: TRBV7-8; D: .; size: many; J: TRBJ1-4; DNA: TGTGCCAGCAGCTTAGCGGGGGGGGAAAAACTGTTTTTT; CDR3: CASSLAGGEKLFF
V: TRBV28; D: .; size: few; J: TRBJ2-4; DNA: TGTGCCAGCAGTCCGCGAAGGGGACACGCCAACTTAGCCAAAAACATTCAGTACTTC; CDR3: CASSPRRGHANLAKNIQYF
V: TRBV7-9; D: .; size: .; J: TRBJ2-7; DNA: TGTGCCAGCAGCCACGGGACCCCAAGGGAGGAGCACTTC; CDR3: CASSHGTPREEHF
V: TRBV29-1; D: .; size: many; J: TRBJ2-1; DNA: TGCAGCCTAGCCCACAGCTCCTACAATGAGCAGTTCTTC; CDR3: CSLAHSSYNEQFF
V: TRBV4-3; D: TRBD1; size: few; J: TRBJ2-1; DNA: TGCGCCAGCAGCCCTGGGACAGGGGACAATGAGCAGTTCTTC; CDR3: CASSPGTGDNEQFF
V: TRBV28; D: TRBD1; size: .; J: TRBJ2-2; DNA: TGTGCCAGCAGTTTCACAGGGGCCGGGGAGCTGTTTTTT; CDR3: CASSFTGAGELFF
V: TRBV19; D: TRBD1; size: many; J: TRBJ2-1; DNA: TGTGCCAGTAGTAGGACAGGGAATGAGCAGTTCTTC; CDR3: CASSRTGNEQFF
V: TRBV18; D: TRBD1; size: many; J: TRBJ1-6; DNA: TGTGCCAGCTCACCCGAGCGACAGGGAAATTCACCCCTCCACTTT; CDR3: CASSPERQGNSPLHF
V: TRBV11-2; D: TRBD2; size: many; J: TRBJ2-1; DNA: TGTGCCAGCAGCCCCTGGACTAGCGGCTACAATGAGCAGTTCTTC; CDR3: CASSPWTSGYNEQFF